One and the same sample provided the 13 T cell receptor beta chains below, sequenced in a study of CD8 T cells in ankylosing spondylitis. Using its own MiXCR run on the 5' RACE reads, TCRdb lists one record per CDR3 protein. The top ten clones hold 6.8% of a sample with approximately 260,000 distinct CDR3 sequences, about 9.1% of them seen once. Specimen: blood, either unsorted or a sorted T cell fraction (not recorded which). These receptors were collected from a male donor with ankylosing spondylitis or in good health (not recorded which).

This clonotype came up many times. The gene calls are TRBV6-5 and TRBJ1-1; 10 nucleotides match TRBD1. The J segment lost 4 bases and the V segment lost 4 bases, leaving 6 bases of the junction unmatched. This CDR3 comprises 15 residues. The germline gives CDR1 MNHEY, CDR2 SVGAGI. CDR3 sequence: CASSSPGQGVTEAFF. In DNA form, the CDR3 reads TGTGCCAGCAGTTCCCCTGGACAGGGGGTCACTGAAGCTTTCTTT.

This clonotype was detected ten times or more. This sequence joins TRBV6-1 and TRBJ2-2, with 9 bases identical to TRBD1. Unmatched junction bases numbered 5, after V lost 2 bases and J lost 4 bases. The CDR3 sequence is 16 residues long. The germline V gene has CDR1 MNHNS and CDR2 SASEGT. CDR3 residues: CASSELGTGTTGELFF. The CDR3 nucleotides are TGTGCCAGCAGTGAACTCGGGACAGGGACCACCGGGGAGCTGTTTTTT.

In this sample, this clonotype turned up many times. The chain couples TRBV12-5 to TRBJ2-3; unclear D gene. CDR3 size: 15 residues. The V gene lost 3 bases and the J gene lost 1 base, with 11 bases spanning the gap. Per the germline V gene, CDR1 is LGHNT and CDR2 is FRNRAP. Written as DNA, the CDR3 is TGTGCTAGTGGTTTCCCCGGCCGGGGCACAGATACGCAGTATTTT. It is translated as CASGFPGRGTDTQYF.

This clonotype has at least ten counts. CDR3: CASSPDRIGEKLFF. CDR3 nucleotide sequence: TGTGCCAGCAGTCCAGACAGGATCGGTGAAAAACTGTTTTTT. The chain couples TRBV6-1 to TRBJ1-4; D might be TRBD1 (6 bases). The CDR3 consists of 14 residues. The V end lost 5 bases, the J end lost 7 bases, and 14 bases lay between the germline ends. Per the germline V gene, CDR1 is MNHNS and CDR2 is SASEGT.

This clonotype was counted at least ten times. V usage is TRBV20-1 and J usage is TRBJ1-1; 11 bases match TRBD1. The CDR3 has 14 residues. With 6 bases clipped from V and 5 bases from J, the junction kept 8 bases outside the gene matches. CDR1 is DFQATT and CDR2 is SNEGSKA in the germline V gene (reference sequence). CDR3 region: CSALLGQGETEAFF. The CDR3 coding sequence is TGCAGTGCCCTTTTGGGACAGGGGGAGACTGAAGCTTTCTTT.

This clonotype showed up many times. The chain carries TRBV6-6 and TRBJ1-1, with 8 bases that match TRBD1. The CDR3 runs to 13 residues. Losses at the gene ends were 5 bases for V and 8 bases for J; bases not matched to a gene: 7. Germline V gene data show CDR1 as MNHNY and CDR2 as SVGAGI (reference sequence). In DNA, the CDR3 is TGTGCCAGCAGTAGGACAGGGTCTAGCGAAGCTTTCTTT. Encoded protein: CASSRTGSSEAFF.

There are many counts of this clonotype. The chain has TRBV20-1 and TRBJ2-1; 9 bases are shared with TRBD2. V was pared by 3 bases and J by 6 bases, with 6 bases of the junction left unmatched. The CDR3 is 14 amino acids. Germline V gives CDR1 DFQATT, CDR2 SNEGSKA (reference sequence). The CDR3 loop reads CSARPSGMFNEQFF. In nucleotides, the CDR3 is TGCAGTGCTAGGCCTAGCGGGATGTTCAATGAGCAGTTCTTC.

The table lists this clonotype with a few counts. The rearrangement links TRBV24-1 to TRBJ2-3; the match to TRBD1 covers 9 bases. The CDR3 consists of 17 residues. Germline V CDR1 and CDR2: KGHDR, SFDVKD. V was pared by 3 bases and J by 2 bases, with 8 bases of the junction left unmatched. The CDR3 DNA sequence: TGTGCCACCAGTGATCCACCCGGGACAGGGAACACAGATACGCAGTATTTT. Translated, it gives CATSDPPGTGNTDTQYF.

V and J are TRBV7-2 and TRBJ1-2, with 12 bases lining up with TRBD1. CDR3 size: 15 residues. Germline-derived CDR1 and CDR2 are SGHTA and FQGNSA. The junction had 3 bases not matched to a gene; V was cut back by 5 bases and J by 2 bases. CDR3 in amino acids: CASSPGTGGNYGYTF. Written as DNA, the CDR3 is TGTGCCAGCAGCCCCGGGACAGGGGGCAACTATGGCTACACCTTC.

This clonotype was seen only a few times. The genes are TRBV4-1 and TRBJ2-5; the D is unclear. Per germline, CDR1 MGHRA and CDR2 YSYEKL. Trimming removed 0 bases from V and 7 bases from J, with 6 bases in between. The CDR3 runs to 12 residues. CDR3 sequence reads: CASSQEGPTQYF. The CDR3 DNA follows: TGCGCCAGCAGCCAAGAGGGCCCGACCCAGTACTTC.

As regards this clonotype: It may be a read error: a sequence one base away is much more abundant. J is TRBJ2-1 and V is TRBV20-1; 14 nucleotides match TRBD2. This CDR3 contains 17 residues. Germline values: CDR1 DFQATT, CDR2 SNEGSKA (reference sequence). CDR3: CCAGTSGSSSGFRWQFF. CDR3 nucleotide sequence: TGCTGTGCCGGGACTAGCGGGAGTTCGTCGGGATTCAGGTGGCAGTTCTTC.

This rearrangement joins TRBV7-8 to TRBJ2-3; TRBD1 matches 12 bases. The CDR3 is 17 amino acids. With 5 bases clipped from V and 5 bases from J, the junction kept 11 bases outside the gene matches. Germline CDR1 is SGHVS and CDR2 is FQNEAQ. The CDR3 region has the DNA TGTGCCAGCAGCATTGACCGGGACAGGGGGCCGGAAGATACGCAGTATTTT. Amino acid sequence: CASSIDRDRGPEDTQYF.

This clonotype occurred many times. The chain joins TRBV7-9 to TRBJ2-5; D is perhaps TRBD1 (6 bases). This CDR3 spans 15 amino acids. Between the trimmed V and J ends, which lost 5 bases and 2 bases, there was a span of 15 bases. The germline gives CDR1 SEHNR, CDR2 FQNEAQ (reference sequence). CDR3 amino acids: CASSIQQGWQETQYF. The CDR3 coding sequence is TGTGCCAGCAGCATACAGCAGGGGTGGCAAGAGACCCAGTACTTC.